The 5 T cell receptor beta chains in this list originate from one sample, sequenced in a study of T cell responses to AZD1222 COVID-19 vaccine. The data were produced by immunoSEQ multiplex PCR, yet TCRdb's version contains in-frame clones alone and is incomplete. The repertoire consists of about 110,000 clones, with 80% to 95% occurring once and the leading ten covering over 6%. The sample was peripheral blood, taken on day 0 of AZD1222 vaccination. Source of these receptors: an adult in good health.

This chain links TRBV6-5 with TRBJ2-1; TRBD1 agrees at 7 bases. V lost 0 bases, J lost 6 bases, and 5 bases stayed unmatched. This CDR3 has 15 residues. From germline, CDR1 is MNHEY and CDR2 SVGAGI. The CDR3 bases are TGTGCCAGCAGTTACTCGACAGGGTTGGGCAATGAGCAGTTCTTC. Translated, it gives CASSYSTGLGNEQFF.

Only one count was recorded for this clone. This chain uses TRBV6-5 with TRBJ1-5; the D is unclear. CDR3 length equals 15 residues. Germline V gene lookup returns CDR1 MNHEY and CDR2 SVGAGI. V was trimmed by 4 bases and J by 2 bases, leaving 12 bases between them. CDR3 in amino acids: CASSLDGWGNQPQHF. In DNA form, the CDR3 reads TGTGCCAGCAGTTTGGACGGTTGGGGCAATCAGCCCCAGCATTTT.

This chain connects TRBV9 to TRBJ2-3; D call uncertain. V was trimmed by 1 base and J by 4 bases, leaving 10 bases between them. The CDR3 is 14 residues long. CDR1 is SGDLS, CDR2 YYNGEE, per germline. The DNA for the CDR3 is TGTGCCAGCAGCGTATATAAGCAAGCAGATACGCAGTATTTT. Translation gives CASSVYKQADTQYF. Full variable domain (remainder filled in from reference TRBV9 and TRBJ2-3): DSGVTQTPKHLITATGQRVTLRCSPRSGDLSVYWYQQSLDQGLQFLIQYYNGEERAKGNILERFSAQQFPDLHSELNLSSLELGDSALYFCASSVYKQADTQYFGPGTRLTVL.

The rearrangement uses TRBV7-9 and TRBJ1-4; maybe TRBD1 (5 bases). Trimming left V 0 bases short and J 0 bases short, with 11 bases between. The length of the CDR3 is 17 residues. Germline V CDR1 and CDR2: SEHNR, FQNEAQ (reference sequence). DNA for the CDR3: TGTGCCAGCAGCTTAGCAACGGGGACGGCAACTAATGAAAAACTGTTTTTT. This translates into CASSLATGTATNEKLFF.

This sequence joins TRBV5-1 and TRBJ1-6; D unclear. The CDR3 extends over 14 amino acids. With 1 base removed from V and 2 bases from J, the gap between germline ends came to 4 bases. The germline V gene has CDR1 SGHRS and CDR2 YFSETQ. CDR3 nucleotide sequence: TGCGCCAGCAGCTTGCATCCCTATAATTCACCCCTCCACTTT. It is translated as CASSLHPYNSPLHF.